This T cell receptor (beta chain) is from a study of cytomegalovirus exposure and HLA in healthy donors. Study context: Of all 400 or so donors who were genotyped, roughly 81% belonged to the Caucasian-associated ancestry cluster.

The PCR had 60 Vbeta and 13 Jbeta primers. Clones were read by immunoSEQ multiplex PCR, and TCRdb kept only the in-frame ones, dropping some. The sample holds about 240,000 clones, roughly four fifths seen once. The trim removed 5 bases at V and 6 bases at J, leaving 11 bases unmatched. This CDR3 comprises 16 residues. Germline CDR1 and CDR2: SGHVS and FNYEAQ. Study results and limitations: Cytomegalovirus-associated TCR beta chains were listed, numbering 164. Rare sequences made up most TCRs, while some public TCRs were found in many donors.

This clone was seen just once. The antigen remains undetermined. The donors comprised healthy bone marrow donors. Material: PBMCs. The genes are TRBV7-6 and TRBJ2-1, with 9 positions matching TRBD1. This clonotype was obtained from a woman in her fifties or sixties in good health and CMV-seropositive. The CDR3 here is CASSLEGQGTSNEQFF. CDR3 nucleotide sequence: TGTGCCAGCAGCCTAGAGGGACAGGGCACAAGCAATGAGCAGTTCTTC.